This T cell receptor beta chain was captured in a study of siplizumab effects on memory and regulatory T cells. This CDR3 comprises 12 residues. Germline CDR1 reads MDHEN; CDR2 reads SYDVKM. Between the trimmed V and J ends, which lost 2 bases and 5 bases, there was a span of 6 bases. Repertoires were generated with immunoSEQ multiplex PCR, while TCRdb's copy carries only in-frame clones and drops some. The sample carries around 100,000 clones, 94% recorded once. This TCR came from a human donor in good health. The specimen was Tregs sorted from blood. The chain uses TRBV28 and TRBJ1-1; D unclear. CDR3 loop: CASSLTGTEAFF. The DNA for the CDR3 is TGTGCCAGCAGTTTAACTGGGACTGAAGCTTTCTTT.